This T cell receptor beta chain was sequenced in a study of T cells in localized non-small cell lung cancer. Overall study results and limits: Higher blood T cell density went with longer overall survival. The highest T cell clonality was in uninvolved adjacent lung, above tumor. In adjacent lung, a median around 50 of the top 100 tumor clones were found. Investigators sequenced only a single tumor region, leaving heterogeneity possible.

TCRdb keeps only in-frame clones here, not all; method: immunoSEQ multiplex PCR. The sample has 50,000 to 65,000 clones; less than 85% are singletons. Of note for this clone: Its specificity is unknown.

The CDR3 extends over 12 amino acids. Germline assignment: CDR1 GTSNPN and CDR2 SVGIG (reference sequence). V gave up 3 bases and J gave up 7 bases, with 12 bases separating them. The source was PBMCs, collected before any cancer treatment. The sequence came from a woman aged 40-69 years with stage II lung adenocarcinoma. This chain links TRBV30 with TRBJ1-2; D is perhaps TRBD1 (5 bases). For the CDR3, the DNA is TGTGCCTGGAGGGCCGGGACTCTTGGCTACACCTTC. Residues: CAWRAGTLGYTF. Full variable domain (outside the CDR3, taken from reference TRBV30 and TRBJ1-2): SQTIHQWPATLVQPVGSPLSLECTVEGTSNPNLYWYRQAAGRGLQLLFYSVGIGQISSEVPQNLSASRPQDRQFILSSKKLLLSDSGFYLCAWRAGTLGYTFGSGTRLTVV.